This entry concerns a single TCR beta chain. Its specific antigen is unknown. No much larger clonotype is one base removed from it; base qualities were not supplied. The sample belongs to a study of beta chain features in type 1 diabetes (dated by TCRdb to 2016 to 2018). Background for the entire study: Patients and healthy donors did not differ in mean age, gender distribution, total cell number or subset yield. A total of 100 million to 140 million sorted cells were examined across all samples, and the number of cells per subset was strongly correlated with RNA yield. Whereas all 30 or so donors provided naive and central memory subsets, regulatory and stem cell-like memory subsets were isolated from just 8 patients and roughly eight healthy donors. The study compared TCRB repertoires of sorted circulating CD4+ T cell subsets between recently diagnosed type 1 diabetes patients and matched healthy donors.

Each donor gave one peripheral blood draw, around 0.12 L on average, collected into heparinised tubes. A BD FACSAria II was used to sort naive, central memory, regulatory and stem cell-like memory CD4+ T cells with a panel that included CD45RO, CCR7, CD25, CD127, CD95 and CD27. A purity above 98% was achieved for all sorted populations. PBMCs were isolated right away by Lymphoprep density gradient centrifugation and were stained directly, without culture. Samples were stained and sorted in pairs, with one healthy donor and one patient per experiment, so that batch effects were minimized. What the study reported, not specific to this receptor: A moderate but significant shortening of TCRB CDR3 length was observed in type 1 diabetes patients in all four CD4+ subsets. At VDJ recombination sites, patients with type 1 diabetes made fewer insertions and deleted more nucleotides, a pattern implying thymic rearrangement abnormalities. Because cDNA was sequenced instead of genomic DNA, highly expressing activated cells could be over-represented, though the groups showed no difference in activation or CD3 levels. Naive, central memory and regulatory TCRB repertoires appeared to be more alike among patients than among healthy donors. Only small numbers of individuals were included in the HLA sub-analyses, which left unresolved whether HLA type had any influence on TCRB rearrangement. PCR may preferentially amplify shorter templates, but because patient and control samples were amplified and corrected together, any resulting skew would affect both groups equally.

The entire amount of isolated RNA was reverse transcribed using the High Capacity cDNA Reverse Transcription Kit, so the sequenced TCRB transcripts were expressed ones. Deep immunoSEQ sequencing was applied to naive, central memory and regulatory T cell samples, giving an average of roughly 3.3 million total reads per sample. Sorted cells were lysed in RLT buffer, and RNA was extracted using DNase-treated RNeasy Micro or Mini kits according to cell number. Each cell subset was processed separately to prevent cross-contamination, with patient and healthy donor samples processed together. The immunoSEQ multiplex PCR was used to amplify TCRB sequences from cDNA, yielding 87-bp fragments that span the CDR3 region. Sequencing of the amplicons was done on the Illumina HiSeq platform. As for the authors' bioinformatics: PCR bias was computationally corrected using synthetic template baselines, reads within Hamming distance 2 were collapsed, and singletons that could not be merged were discarded. Reads were aligned against IMGT to assign V, D and J genes, CDR3 length and insertions or deletions at six rearrangement sites. Within each subset, clonotype counts were normalized to the number of sorted cells before true diversity and Gini coefficients were calculated with the tcR R package. Repertoire sharing was quantified using the overlap coefficient calculated on TCRB nucleotide sequences. Out-of-frame TCRB sequences from naive cells were analyzed as a proxy for the pre-selection repertoire. The source is immuneACCESS, and TCRdb retained only in-frame sequences with V and J called. Part of the clones is not carried over; for the studies checked, unresolved V genes explain less than half of this, and the remainder is unexplained. The V and J calls and clone size were taken over from that table, and D and trimming were inferred from the DNA. This sample holds about 650,000 clones; 9.5% to 15% were observed only once. The ten largest clones represent roughly 0.12% of the sample.

The sample was naive CD4+ T cells from blood. The sample's cell subset or site label is to be understood as: true naive CD4+ T cells. The receptor's source is a man in his thirties or forties with type 1 diabetes.

CDR3 region: CASSQGLVGGGTQYF. Read as DNA, the sequence is TGCGCCAGCAGCCAAGGTCTAGTCGGAGGTGGTACGCAGTATTTT. This chain joins TRBV4-1 to TRBJ2-3; possibly the D gene is TRBD2, per 5 matching bases. CDR1 and CDR2 are drawn from the germline V gene: MGHRA, YSYEKL. The CDR3 goes from the cysteine to the phenylalanine over 15 residues. Kept here is only the CDR3 DNA, which spans 45 bases and is read in frame from base 1. V lost 1 base and J lost 8 bases; the stretch between them is 16 bases long.